The 28 T cell receptor beta chains presented below share a single source sample, sequenced in a study of T cells in women clearing cervical HPV infection. Profiled with immunoSEQ multiplex PCR; TCRdb holds only in-frame clones, not every one. The table for this sample gives about 36,000 clones. Sequenced input: blood buffy coat. All receptors derive from a woman aged 18-69 years with a cervical HPV16 infection that either progressed to CIN3+ or cleared (not recorded which).

For this clone: Coverage ceases 3 residues before the CDR3 finishes, and the germline J gene fills in the end. This chain joins TRBV2 and TRBJ2-5, with D uncertain. V lost 3 bases and J lost 6, with 5 bases in between. Germline V gene lookup returns CDR1 SNHLY and CDR2 FYNNEI. This CDR3 contains 11 residues. The CDR3 protein is CASSELKTQYF. The sequenced CDR3 bases are TGTGCCAGCAGTGAGTTAAAGACC.

With regard to this clone: The read halts 3 residues ahead of the CDR3 end, with the missing end drawn from the germline J gene. The rearrangement joins TRBV18 to TRBJ2-4; TRBD1 matches 7 bases. The germline gives CDR1 KGHSH, CDR2 LQKENI. Trimming at V came to 0 bases and at J to 8 bases, leaving 4 bases not matched to a gene. The CDR3 runs 14 residues. The sequenced CDR3 bases are TGTGCCAGCTCACCACCAGTCGACAGGGACATT. Protein: CASSPPVDRDI. The entire CDR3 protein is CASSPPVDRDIQYF.

Regarding this clone: The read terminates 3 residues before the CDR3 end, so the remaining end is supplied by the germline J gene. The chain carries TRBV19 and TRBJ2-2; possible D gene TRBD1, 5 bases. Germline lookup yields CDR1 LNHDA and CDR2 SQIVND (reference sequence). This CDR3 has 15 residues. The CDR3 DNA, read in part, is TGTGCCAGTAATACAGGCGGTGAAATAAATTCGCCG. This translates into CASNTGGEINSP. The full CDR3 sequence reads CASNTGGEINSPLFF.

Notes on this clone: An end of the junction differs from the germline gene, which may be a read error. The missing CDR3 end, 3 residues past where the read stops, is filled in from the germline J gene. The V gene is TRBV4-2, the J gene TRBJ2-5; possible D gene TRBD1, 6 bases. The germline V gene encodes CDR1 LGHNA and CDR2 YNFKEQ. This CDR3 spans 13 amino acids. The CDR3 loop is CASSQHREETQYF. CDR3 DNA (partial): TGCGCCAGCAGCCAGCACAGGGAGGAGACC.

In regard to this clone: Coverage ceases 3 residues before the CDR3 finishes, and the germline J gene fills in the end. J is TRBJ2-7 and V is TRBV4-1, with D perhaps matching TRBD2 (6 bases). The CDR3 length is 15 residues. Germline V gives CDR1 MGHRA, CDR2 YSYEKL. V dropped 5 bases and J dropped 4 bases, with 18 bases sitting between them. The CDR3 here is CASSSDQGGIYEQYF. CDR3 DNA (partial): TGCGCCAGCAGCTCCGACCAGGGAGGTATTTACGAG.

Turning to this clone: Sequencing ends 3 residues short of the CDR3 end; the germline J gene provides the rest. This chain joins TRBV7-6 and TRBJ2-2; no reliable D call. CDR3 length equals 15 residues. Trimming cost V 3 bases and J 4 bases, with 12 bases left between them. Germline V lookup: CDR1 SGHVS, CDR2 FNYEAQ. The CDR3 sequence is CASSFSFSSTGELFF. CDR3 bases read: TGTGCCAGCAGCTTTAGTTTTAGTAGCACCGGGGAG.

As to this clone: The read gets to within 3 residues of the CDR3 end, and the germline J gene fills in the rest. V and J are TRBV20-1 and TRBJ2-3, with TRBD2 identical over 9 bases. The germline CDR1 and CDR2 sequences are DFQATT and SNEGSKA (reference sequence). This CDR3 is 17 amino acids long. The CDR3 here is CSARELARGGQGETQYF. The CDR3 DNA, read in part, is TGCAGTGCTAGAGAGCTCGCGCGGGGGGGGCAGGGAGAGACG.

Concerning this clone: Coverage ceases 3 residues before the CDR3 finishes, and the germline J gene fills in the end. The rearrangement uses TRBV6-1 and TRBJ2-3, with 8 bases aligning to TRBD1. CDR3 length: 14 amino acids. Germline loops: CDR1 MNHNS, CDR2 SASEGT. CDR3 DNA, as far as it was read: TGTGCCAGCAGTGAGCCAGGGGGCGGTCAGCCG. Translation: CASSEPGGGQP. The entire CDR3 protein is CASSEPGGGQPQYF.

For this clone: From the germline J gene comes the end of the CDR3, since the read stops 3 residues before it. The gene calls are TRBV6-2 or TRBV6-3 and TRBJ2-1; 10 bases match TRBD2. Germline trimming cut 8 bases from V and 7 bases from J; bases unmatched to any gene: 8. Germline V lookup: CDR1 MNHEY, CDR2 SVGEGT. The length of the CDR3 is 14 residues. The sequenced CDR3 bases are TGTGCCAGCCGTGGGGGACTAGCGAGTAATGAG. Translation: CASRGGLASNE. The entire CDR3 is CASRGGLASNEQFF.

Turning to this clone: The read falls 3 residues short of the CDR3 end, and the missing part is taken from the germline J gene. The genes are TRBV19 and TRBJ1-1, with 8 bases lining up with TRBD1. Germline CDR1 is LNHDA and CDR2 is SQIVND (reference sequence). The CDR3 runs 15 residues. The V gene end was trimmed by 4 bases and the J gene end by 4 bases; junction bases not matched to a gene: 8. CDR3 amino acids: CASSKTGASATEAFF. The CDR3 bases that were read are TGTGCCAGTAGTAAGACAGGGGCCTCGGCCACTGAA.

For this clone: The read terminates 3 residues before the CDR3 end, so the remaining end is supplied by the germline J gene. J is TRBJ2-3 and V is TRBV6-4, with D tentatively TRBD1 (6 bases). There are 13 residues in the CDR3. V lost 6 bases to trimming and J lost 0 bases, with 7 bases between them. Germline V gene lookup returns CDR1 MRHNA and CDR2 SNTAGT. The CDR3: CASSDRSTDTQYF. The CDR3 bases that were read are TGTGCCAGCAGCGACAGGAGCACAGATACG.

A word on this clone: The read finishes 3 residues shy of the CDR3 end, and the germline J gene is used to complete it. The chain links TRBV2 to TRBJ1-2, with TRBD1 as a possible D gene (6 bases). CDR3 length: 16 residues. Germline V CDR1 and CDR2: SNHLY, FYNNEI. CDR3 region: CASSGLPSGGYYDYTF. The CDR3 bases that were read are TGTGCCAGCAGTGGACTTCCTAGCGGGGGCTACTACGAC.

On this clone: Read sequence stops 3 residues before the CDR3 end, and the germline J gene provides the missing end. This sequence joins TRBV7-6 and TRBJ2-3; the match to TRBD2 covers 16 bases. The CDR3 covers 17 residues. Germline CDR1 and CDR2: SGHVS and FNYEAQ. The V segment lost 3 bases and the J segment 3 bases; nucleotides outside the gene matches: 3. Incomplete CDR3 DNA: TGTGCCAGCAGCTTGGGACTAGCGGGGGGGTGGACAGATACG. This translates into CASSLGLAGGWTDT. The full-length CDR3 reads as CASSLGLAGGWTDTQYF.

About this clone: The read terminates 3 residues before the CDR3 end, so the remaining end is supplied by the germline J gene. The chain is built from TRBV2 and TRBJ2-4; TRBD1 matches 7 bases. The length of the CDR3 is 16 residues. Germline CDR1 SNHLY, CDR2 FYNNEI. The CDR3: CASKVAGQGDNQPQYF. CDR3 DNA (partial): TGTGCCAGCAAGGTTGCGGGCCAGGGGGACAATCAGCCT.

A word on this clone: The read halts 3 residues ahead of the CDR3 end, with the missing end drawn from the germline J gene. The gene calls are TRBV5-1 and TRBJ2-5; tentative D call: TRBD1 (6 bases). Germline lookup yields CDR1 SGHRS and CDR2 YFSETQ. The germline V and J ends were trimmed by 2 bases and 5 bases, with 16 bases remaining between them. CDR3 length: 15 residues. Partial CDR3 DNA: TGCGCCAGCAGCTTCGGCCAGGGGTCCAGGGAGACC. Amino acids: CASSFGQGSRET. The whole CDR3 reads CASSFGQGSRETQYF.

A word on this clone: The read falls 3 residues short of the CDR3 end, and the missing part is taken from the germline J gene. V and J are TRBV2 and TRBJ1-1; TRBD1 matches 11 bases. The CDR3 spans 16 residues. Losses at the gene ends were 6 bases for V and 4 bases for J; bases not matched to a gene: 10. CDR1 and CDR2 from the germline V gene are SNHLY and FYNNEI. The sequenced part of the CDR3 DNA is TGTGCCAGCAGGCGGATAGGACAGGGGGCTGGCACTGAA. This codes for CASRRIGQGAGTE. The entire CDR3 protein is CASRRIGQGAGTEAFF.

A remark on this clone: The CDR3 end is not reached by the read, which stops 3 residues before it; the germline J gene fills it in. The rearrangement joins TRBV6-1 to TRBJ1-2, with D uncertain. CDR3 length equals 15 residues. Trimming took 0 bases from V and 3 from J, leaving 11 bases between them. Germline lookup yields CDR1 MNHNS and CDR2 SASEGT. CDR3 DNA, as far as it was read: TGTGCCAGCAGTGAAGCTCACGGCGGATACTATGGC. Protein product: CASSEAHGGYYG. The CDR3 in its entirety is CASSEAHGGYYGYTF.

Details on this clone: The CDR3 end is not reached by the read, which stops 3 residues before it; the germline J gene fills it in. The chain is built from TRBV2 and TRBJ2-5; a weak D match, TRBD2 (7 bases). The CDR3 is 16 residues long. Looked up from germline, CDR1 is SNHLY and CDR2 is FYNNEI. V shed 7 bases and J shed 6 bases, with 24 bases lying between them. CDR3 bases read: TGTGCCAGCATCCCCGGGGGGCTAACCACTGGGAAGACC. This sequence encodes CASIPGGLTTGKT. The entire CDR3 reads CASIPGGLTTGKTQYF.

Regarding this clone: The read terminates 3 residues ahead of where the CDR3 ends, so the germline J gene completes it. The chain joins TRBV5-1 to TRBJ1-4; D may be TRBD1 (5 bases). The CDR3 totals 20 residues. Germline loops: CDR1 SGHRS, CDR2 YFSETQ. CDR3 bases read: TGCGCCAGCAGCCTCTATCTCGACAGTCCACTTTTCTCTGGGGCCAACGTA. Residues: CASSLYLDSPLFSGANV. The full-length CDR3 reads as CASSLYLDSPLFSGANVLFF.

On this clone itself: The CDR3 end falls 3 residues outside the read, so it is completed with the germline J gene. V gene TRBV5-8 combines with J gene TRBJ1-2; possible D gene TRBD1, 6 bases. The CDR3 covers 13 residues. V gave up 3 bases and J gave up 7 bases, with 13 bases separating them. Germline CDR1 is SGHTS and CDR2 is YDEGEE. The CDR3 DNA, read in part, is TGTGCCAGCAGCTACCAGGGGTTACGTGGC. Translating it yields CASSYQGLRG. The CDR3 as a whole reads CASSYQGLRGYTF.

In regard to this clone: The read halts 3 residues ahead of the CDR3 end, with the missing end drawn from the germline J gene. The J gene is TRBJ2-7, the V gene TRBV6-1, with D uncertain. The germline V gene encodes CDR1 MNHNS and CDR2 SASEGT. V lost 1 base and J 3 bases, leaving 13 bases between the germline ends. The CDR3 contains 15 residues. The sequenced CDR3 bases are TGTGCCAGCAGTGAAGGGAAGCAACAGTTCTACGAG. It is translated as CASSEGKQQFYE. The CDR3 reads in full as CASSEGKQQFYEQYF.

As for this clone: From the germline J gene comes the end of the CDR3, since the read stops 3 residues before it. The V call is TRBV6-2 or TRBV6-3, the J call TRBJ2-3, with 10 bases that match TRBD1. The CDR3 spans 15 residues. The germline CDR1 and CDR2 sequences are MNHEY and SVGEGT. CDR3 region: CASRWTGGSNQPQYF. Incomplete CDR3 DNA: TGTGCCAGCAGGTGGACAGGGGGAAGCAATCAGCCG.

About this clone: With the read ending 3 residues before the CDR3 end, the germline J gene is used to fill in that end. The chain has TRBV6-1 and TRBJ2-5; maybe TRBD2 (7 bases). This CDR3 region has 15 residues. The germline V and J ends were trimmed by 4 bases and 5 bases, with 17 bases remaining between them. Germline assignment: CDR1 MNHNS and CDR2 SASEGT. The CDR3 protein is CASSVMGGLLETQYF. CDR3 bases read: TGTGCCAGCAGTGTTATGGGGGGGCTTCTCGAGACC.

To note about this clone: The CDR3 extends 3 residues past the end of the read, so its final part is completed from the germline J gene. The genes are TRBV9 and TRBJ2-7, with a tentative D call TRBD1 (5 bases). The CDR3 contains 15 residues. From germline, CDR1 is SGDLS and CDR2 YYNGEE. The V and J ends lost 0 bases and 0 bases respectively, with 10 bases between them. The DNA read from the CDR3 is TGTGCCAGCAGCGTAGGTCAGGGCCCCTCCTACGAG. Translation gives CASSVGQGPSYE. The CDR3 as a whole reads CASSVGQGPSYEQYF. The variable domain in full, with the rest retrieved from reference TRBV9 and TRBJ2-7, is DSGVTQTPKHLITATGQRVTLRCSPRSGDLSVYWYQQSLDQGLQFLIQYYNGEERAKGNILERFSAQQFPDLHSELNLSSLELGDSALYFCASSVGQGPSYEQYFGPGTRLTVT.

Remarks on this clone: The read terminates 3 residues before the CDR3 end, so the remaining end is supplied by the germline J gene. The genes are TRBV20-1 and TRBJ2-3; 8 nucleotides line up with TRBD2. CDR1 DFQATT and CDR2 SNEGSKA come from the germline V gene (reference sequence). Unmatched junction bases numbered 5, after V lost 2 bases and J lost 1 base. The CDR3 has 15 amino acids. The covered CDR3 bases are TGCAGTGCTAGATACCTTAGCGGGGGCACAGATACG. This sequence encodes CSARYLSGGTDT. From start to end, the CDR3 is CSARYLSGGTDTQYF.

As to this clone: The CDR3 end lies 3 residues beyond the end of the read and is filled in from the germline J gene. The gene calls are TRBV13 and TRBJ2-1; tentatively, D is TRBD2 (6 bases). The germline V gene encodes CDR1 PRHDT and CDR2 FYEKMQ (reference sequence). V lost 7 bases to trimming and J lost 6 bases, with 16 bases between them. The CDR3 length is 14 residues. The CDR3 here is CASTTGGEVNEQFF. The CDR3 bases that were read are TGTGCCAGCACCACAGGTGGGGAGGTCAATGAG.

Details on this clone: The read ends 3 residues before the CDR3 terminus; that terminus is restored from the germline J gene. This sequence joins TRBV18 and TRBJ2-6, with D possibly being TRBD2 (6 bases). Germline V gene sequence: CDR1 KGHSH, CDR2 LQKENI. The germline V and J ends were trimmed by 0 bases and 0 bases, with 9 bases remaining between them. The CDR3 has 17 amino acids. CDR3 sequence reads: CASSPPWGDSGANVLTF. The covered CDR3 bases are TGTGCCAGCTCACCACCTTGGGGGGACTCTGGGGCCAACGTC.

On this clone: The read finishes 3 residues shy of the CDR3 end, and the germline J gene is used to complete it. This chain uses TRBV2 with TRBJ1-2; 9 bases line up with TRBD1. The CDR3 is 16 amino acids. The germline gives CDR1 SNHLY, CDR2 FYNNEI. CDR3 in amino acids: CASSEARDRAYNDYTF. The sequenced part of the CDR3 DNA is TGTGCCAGCAGTGAAGCACGGGACAGGGCATACAATGAC.